This TCR beta chain is drawn from a study of T cell repertoires in cytomegalovirus infection. In the study overall: TCR beta signatures that were public indicated CMV infection and matching HLA type.

The CDR3 loop spans 16 amino acids. Looked up from germline, CDR1 is MDHEN and CDR2 is SYDVKM. The V end was cut by 6 bases, the J end by 0 bases, with 15 bases between. As concerns this clonotype: Its antigen is unknown.

MiXCR, applied by TCRdb to the reads, yields one record per CDR3 protein. The sample records roughly 920,000 distinct CDR3 sequences, roughly 30% being singletons. This clonotype was sampled from a human donor in good health (CMV status not recorded). Some clones in this sample may be carry-over from other donors' samples. The material was cultured CD8+ T cells from PBMCs, obtained from culture after CMV antigen stimulation. The rearrangement uses TRBV28 and TRBJ1-5; D is uncertain. CDR3 DNA sequence: TGTGCCAGCAGATACGCAGAGGGTTATAGCAATCAGCCCCAGCATTTT. Protein: CASRYAEGYSNQPQHF.